The 21 T cell receptor beta chains presented below share a single source sample, sequenced in a study of Ad26.COV2.S vaccination and SARS-CoV-2 variants. Treatment here: 15 to 20 received Ad26.COV2.S at low or high dose, single or two shots; roughly 5 received placebo; per-sample allocation not given. The study sampled participants on day 63 after the first vaccine or placebo injection. Using immunoSEQ multiplex PCR, the repertoire was profiled, and TCRdb retains in-frame clones only, with some absent. The data hold under 600,000 clones, with 80% to 90% observed a single time. Specimen: peripheral blood, collected in a trial of Ad26.COV2.S vaccine versus placebo. These receptors were collected from a person aged 18-60 years who received the Ad26.COV2.S COVID-19 vaccine or a placebo.

This chain links TRBV6-2 or TRBV6-3 with TRBJ2-6; D not certain. Trimming cost V 2 bases and J 0 bases, with 11 bases left between them. CDR1 is MNHEY, CDR2 SVGEGT, per germline. This CDR3 comprises 17 residues. The CDR3, as DNA: TGTGCCAGCAGTTACGGCGGCGTAAACTCTGGGGCCAACGTCCTGACTTTC. Amino acids: CASSYGGVNSGANVLTF.

V is TRBV12-3 or TRBV12-4 and J is TRBJ2-3; D gene uncertain. V was shortened by 6 bases and J by 7 bases, with 14 bases between the two germline ends. CDR3 size: 13 residues. The CDR3 region is CASSPTPPNTQYF. CDR3 DNA sequence: TGTGCCAGCAGCCCTACACCTCCGAATACGCAGTATTTT.

The chain carries TRBV5-8 and TRBJ1-2, with D unresolved. Germline-derived CDR1 and CDR2 are SGHTS and YDEGEE. The CDR3 has 14 residues. V dropped 1 base and J dropped 4 bases, with 11 bases sitting between them. This chain's CDR3 is CASSLYRVFYGYTF. CDR3 coding DNA: TGTGCCAGCAGCTTGTATCGAGTATTCTATGGCTACACCTTC.

The chain employs TRBV24-1 and TRBJ2-1, with a possible D match to TRBD2 (5 bases). From germline, CDR1 is KGHDR and CDR2 SFDVKD. V lost 1 base, J lost 8 bases, and 17 bases lay in between. This CDR3 region has 16 residues. CDR3 sequence: CATSDFRLVGDDEQFF. The CDR3, as DNA: TGTGCCACCAGTGATTTTAGGCTAGTGGGAGACGATGAGCAGTTCTTC.

This rearrangement joins TRBV6-1 to TRBJ1-6; 8 bases are a match to TRBD1. CDR1 is MNHNS and CDR2 is SASEGT in the germline V gene. Losses at the gene ends were 0 bases for V and 10 bases for J; bases not matched to a gene: 5. The CDR3 consists of 15 residues. CDR3 residues: CASSEALDRGSPLHF. The CDR3 nucleotides read TGTGCCAGCAGTGAAGCTTTAGACAGGGGCTCACCCCTCCACTTT.

The chain uses TRBV18 and TRBJ1-3, with D perhaps matching TRBD1 (5 bases). V lost 0 bases, J lost 0 bases, and 15 bases lay in between. The germline V gene encodes CDR1 KGHSH and CDR2 LQKENI. This CDR3 is 18 amino acids long. The CDR3 nucleotides read TGTGCCAGCTCACCACCGGGACGGCGAATCCTCTCTGGAAACACCATATATTTT. This gives the protein CASSPPGRRILSGNTIYF.

The chain links TRBV6-5 to TRBJ2-3; D is undetermined. The length of the CDR3 is 13 residues. V was pared by 5 bases and J by 2 bases, with 8 bases between. In germline, CDR1 is MNHEY, CDR2 SVGAGI. CDR3: CASSPFVTDTQYF. The CDR3 DNA reads as TGTGCCAGCAGTCCTTTCGTCACAGATACGCAGTATTTT.

This chain joins TRBV7-9 and TRBJ2-7, with D tentatively TRBD1 (6 bases). V lost 5 bases and J lost 8, with 10 bases in between. This CDR3 is built from 11 residues. Germline CDR1 SEHNR, CDR2 FQNEAQ (reference sequence). The CDR3 DNA reads TGTGCCAGCAGCCACGGGACAAAGCAGTACTTC. It encodes CASSHGTKQYF.

The chain joins TRBV6-6 to TRBJ2-1; D not certain. Germline V gene data show CDR1 as MNHNY and CDR2 as SVGAGI (reference sequence). V shed 0 bases and J shed 5 bases, with 11 bases lying between them. This CDR3 has 15 amino acids. DNA of the CDR3: TGTGCCAGCAGTTACTCTAGGAACTTCAACAATGAGCAGTTCTTC. Protein sequence: CASSYSRNFNNEQFF.

The rearrangement uses TRBV28 and TRBJ2-1; TRBD2 matches at 10 bases. V lost 5 bases to trimming and J lost 4 bases; unmatched junction nucleotides: 8. This CDR3 is 16 amino acids long. Looked up from germline, CDR1 is MDHEN and CDR2 is SYDVKM. The CDR3, as DNA: TGTGCCAGCAGTCTTCCCGGGACTAGCGTTTACAATGAGCAGTTCTTC. Its translation: CASSLPGTSVYNEQFF.

This clone was detected a few times. The CDR3 nucleotides are TGTGCCAGCGCCACAGGGGACTATGGCTACACCTTC. Protein sequence: CASATGDYGYTF. The J gene is TRBJ1-2, the V gene TRBV18, with 7 positions matching TRBD1. The length of the CDR3 is 12 residues. Looked up from germline, CDR1 is KGHSH and CDR2 is LQKENI. After removal of 8 bases from V and 3 bases from J, the junction contained 3 bases not matched to a gene. The entire variable domain, with the rest obtained from reference TRBV18 and TRBJ1-2, is as follows: NAGVMQNPRHLVRRRGQEARLRCSPMKGHSHVYWYRQLPEEGLKFMVYLQKENIIDESGMPKERFSAEFPKEGPSILRIQQVVRGDSAAYFCASATGDYGYTFGSGTRLTVV.

This clone was counted only a few times. The chain combines TRBV19 with TRBJ1-5; D remains ambiguous. The V gene lost 6 bases and the J gene lost 7 bases, with 13 bases spanning the gap. Germline lookup yields CDR1 LNHDA and CDR2 SQIVND (reference sequence). CDR3 length: 13 amino acids. The CDR3 nucleotides are TGTGCCAGTAGATATGGGGTTAACCAGCCCCAGCATTTT. Amino acids: CASRYGVNQPQHF. The complete variable domain, with remaining parts taken from reference TRBV19 and TRBJ1-5, reads DGGITQSPKYLFRKEGQNVTLSCEQNLNHDAMYWYRQDPGQGLRLIYYSQIVNDFQKGDIAEGYSVSREKKESFPLTVTSAQKNPTAFYLCASRYGVNQPQHFGDGTRLSIL.

The chain has TRBV5-1 and TRBJ1-1, with TRBD1 matching 9 bases. The CDR3 runs 14 residues. The germline CDR1 and CDR2 sequences are SGHRS and YFSETQ. V gave up 7 bases and J gave up 3 bases; unmatched junction bases: 7. This chain's CDR3 is CASGTGSGDTEAFF. CDR3 DNA sequence: TGCGCCAGCGGGACAGGGAGCGGGGACACTGAAGCTTTCTTT.

This rearrangement joins TRBV29-1 to TRBJ1-1; 9 nucleotides line up with TRBD1. CDR1 is SQVTM and CDR2 is ANQGSEA in the germline V gene. CDR3 size: 13 residues. V lost 6 bases, J lost 1 base, and 3 bases stayed unmatched. This CDR3 is CSVWGQGNTEAFF. The CDR3 DNA follows: TGCAGCGTCTGGGGACAGGGGAACACTGAAGCTTTCTTT.

The genes are TRBV6-5 and TRBJ1-1, with D uncertain. The germline CDR1 and CDR2 sequences are MNHEY and SVGAGI. CDR3 length: 12 residues. The ends were cut back, 10 bases at V and 1 base at J, with 10 bases in the middle. As DNA, the CDR3 is TGTGCCACAACCCGTTGGAACACTGAAGCTTTCTTT. Amino acids: CATTRWNTEAFF.

V usage is TRBV6-5 and J usage is TRBJ2-2, with D maybe TRBD2 (6 bases). Germline CDR1 and CDR2: MNHEY and SVGAGI. The CDR3 length is 14 residues. V dropped 2 bases and J dropped 4 bases, with 8 bases sitting between them. DNA of the CDR3: TGTGCCAGCAGTTACCCCGGGAGCACCGGGGAGCTGTTTTTT. Its translation is CASSYPGSTGELFF.

The chain has TRBV6-5 and TRBJ1-4, with no clear D. Germline V lookup: CDR1 MNHEY, CDR2 SVGAGI. V was clipped by 3 bases and J by 5 bases, with 13 bases between them. The CDR3 extends over 15 amino acids. In DNA, the CDR3 is TGTGCCAGCAGTTATGCGTCAGGAGGCAATGAAAAACTGTTTTTT. Protein: CASSYASGGNEKLFF.

This clone was counted once. The chain combines TRBV27 with TRBJ2-1; 8 bases map to TRBD2. The CDR3 extends over 18 amino acids. The ends lost 5 bases at V and 2 bases at J; junction bases unmatched: 14. Germline V CDR1 and CDR2: MNHEY, SMNVEV (reference sequence). The CDR3, as DNA: TGTGCCAGCAGTCGAAGGGACCTAGCGGGCCGTGCCTACAATGAGCAGTTCTTC. The encoded protein is CASSRRDLAGRAYNEQFF.

This clone was detected only once. The chain couples TRBV12-3 or TRBV12-4 to TRBJ1-2; D is ambiguous. Trimming pared 2 bases from V and 11 bases from J, leaving 12 bases between. The length of the CDR3 is 12 residues. The CDR3 sequence: CASSLSERGYTF. CDR3 DNA sequence: TGTGCCAGCAGTTTAAGTGAACGAGGGTACACCTTC.

DNA of the CDR3: TGTGCCAGCAGCTTAGTACTAGTATCGACCGGGGAGCTGTTTTTT. This translates into CASSLVLVSTGELFF. The chain combines TRBV11-2 with TRBJ2-2; D possibly corresponds to TRBD2 (5 bases). The CDR3 is made up of 15 amino acids. Germline-derived CDR1 and CDR2 are SGHAT and FQNNGV. Trimming left V 1 base short and J 5 bases short, with 11 bases between.

This clone was detected once. Other DNA sequences in the sample encode the same CDR3. The V call is TRBV15, the J call TRBJ2-7, with D maybe TRBD2 (6 bases). Germline lookup yields CDR1 LNHNV and CDR2 YYDKDF (reference sequence). The CDR3 length is 12 residues. V was trimmed by 3 bases and J by 4 bases, leaving 7 bases between them. The chain's CDR3 is CATSREGYEQYF. The CDR3, as DNA: TGTGCCACCAGCAGGGAGGGTTACGAGCAGTACTTC. The full variable domain, completed using reference TRBV15 and TRBJ2-7, is DAMVIQNPRYQVTQFGKPVTLSCSQTLNHNVMYWYQQKSSQAPKLLFHYYDKDFNNEADTPDNFQSRRPNTSFCFLDIRSPGLGDTAMYLCATSREGYEQYFGPGTRLTVT.